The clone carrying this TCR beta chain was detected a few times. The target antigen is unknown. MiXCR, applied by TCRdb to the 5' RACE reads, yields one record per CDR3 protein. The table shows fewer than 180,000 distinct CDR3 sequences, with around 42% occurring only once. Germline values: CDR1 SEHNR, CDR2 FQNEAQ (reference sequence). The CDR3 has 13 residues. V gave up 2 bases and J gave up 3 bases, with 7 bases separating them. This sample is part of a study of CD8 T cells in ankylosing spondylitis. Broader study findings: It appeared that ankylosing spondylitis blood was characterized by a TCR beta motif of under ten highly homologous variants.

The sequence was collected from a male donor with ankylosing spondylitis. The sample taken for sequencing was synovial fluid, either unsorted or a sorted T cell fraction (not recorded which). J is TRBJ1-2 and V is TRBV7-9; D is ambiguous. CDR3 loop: CASSLRWYYGYTF. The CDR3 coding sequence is TGTGCCAGCAGCTTAAGGTGGTACTATGGCTACACCTTC. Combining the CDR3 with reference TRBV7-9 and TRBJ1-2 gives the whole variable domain DTGVSQNPRHKITKRGQNVTFRCDPISEHNRLYWYRQTLGQGPEFLTYFQNEAQLEKSRLLSDRFSAERPKGSFSTLEIQRTEQGDSAMYLCASSLRWYYGYTFGSGTRLTVV.